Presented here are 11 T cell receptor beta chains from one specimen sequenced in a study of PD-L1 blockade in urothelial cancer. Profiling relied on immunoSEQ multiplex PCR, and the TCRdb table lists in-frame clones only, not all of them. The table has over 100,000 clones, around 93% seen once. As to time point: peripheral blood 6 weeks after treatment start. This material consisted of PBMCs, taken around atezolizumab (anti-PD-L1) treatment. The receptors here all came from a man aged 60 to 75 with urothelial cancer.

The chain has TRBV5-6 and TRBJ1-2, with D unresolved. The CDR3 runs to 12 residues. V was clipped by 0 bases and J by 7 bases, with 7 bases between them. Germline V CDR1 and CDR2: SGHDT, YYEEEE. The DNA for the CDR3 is TGTGCCAGCAGCTTGGTCGGGGTTGGCTACACCTTC. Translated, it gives CASSLVGVGYTF.

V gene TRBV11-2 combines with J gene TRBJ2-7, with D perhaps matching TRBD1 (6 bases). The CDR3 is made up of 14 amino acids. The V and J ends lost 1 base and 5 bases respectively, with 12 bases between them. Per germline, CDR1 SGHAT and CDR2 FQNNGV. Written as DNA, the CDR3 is TGTGCCAGCAGCTTAGCCGGCAGGGGAAACGAGCAGTACTTC. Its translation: CASSLAGRGNEQYF.

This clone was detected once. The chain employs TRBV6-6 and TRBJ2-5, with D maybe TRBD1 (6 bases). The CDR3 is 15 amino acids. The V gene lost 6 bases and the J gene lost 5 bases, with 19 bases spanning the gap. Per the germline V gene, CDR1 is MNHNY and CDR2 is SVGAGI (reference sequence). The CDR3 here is CASRLTGSGSETQYF. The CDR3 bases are TGTGCCAGCAGACTCACAGGGTCCGGCTCTGAGACCCAGTACTTC.

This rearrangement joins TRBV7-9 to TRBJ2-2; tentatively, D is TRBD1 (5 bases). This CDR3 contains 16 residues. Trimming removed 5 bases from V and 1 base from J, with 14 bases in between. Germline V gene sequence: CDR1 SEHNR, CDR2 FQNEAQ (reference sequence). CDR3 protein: CASSPWPDKNTGELFF. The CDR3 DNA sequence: TGTGCCAGCAGCCCGTGGCCGGACAAGAACACCGGGGAGCTGTTTTTT.

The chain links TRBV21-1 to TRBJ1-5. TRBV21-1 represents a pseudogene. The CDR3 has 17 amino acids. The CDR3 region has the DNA TGTGCCAGCAGCCGCATCCTGGAGGAATATAGCAATCAGCCCCAGCATTTT. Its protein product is CASSRILEEYSNQPQHF.

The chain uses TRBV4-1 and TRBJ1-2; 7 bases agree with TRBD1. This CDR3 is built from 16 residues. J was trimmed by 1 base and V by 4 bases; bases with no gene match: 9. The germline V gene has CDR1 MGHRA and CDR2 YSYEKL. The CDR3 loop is CASSPKGQKINYGYTF. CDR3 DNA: TGCGCCAGCAGCCCAAAGGGACAGAAAATTAACTATGGCTACACCTTC.

The CDR3 protein is CASRGQSTDTQYF. In DNA, the CDR3 is TGTGCCAGCAGGGGACAGAGCACAGATACGCAGTATTTT. The chain links TRBV28 to TRBJ2-3; 7 nucleotides line up with TRBD1. The germline V gene encodes CDR1 MDHEN and CDR2 SYDVKM. The V segment lost 6 bases and the J segment 0 bases; nucleotides outside the gene matches: 0. This CDR3 is 13 amino acids long.

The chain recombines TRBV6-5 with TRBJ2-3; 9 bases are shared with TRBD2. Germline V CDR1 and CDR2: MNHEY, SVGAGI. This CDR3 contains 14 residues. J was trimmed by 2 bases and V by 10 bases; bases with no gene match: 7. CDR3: CATRLAENTDTQYF. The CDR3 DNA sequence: TGTGCCACCCGACTAGCGGAGAACACAGATACGCAGTATTTT.

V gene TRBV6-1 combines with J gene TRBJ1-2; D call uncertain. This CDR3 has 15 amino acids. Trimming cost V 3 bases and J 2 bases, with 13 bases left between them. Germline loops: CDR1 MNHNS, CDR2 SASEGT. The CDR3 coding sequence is TGTGCCAGCAGTGAGATTCACACCACGAACTATGGCTACACCTTC. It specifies CASSEIHTTNYGYTF.

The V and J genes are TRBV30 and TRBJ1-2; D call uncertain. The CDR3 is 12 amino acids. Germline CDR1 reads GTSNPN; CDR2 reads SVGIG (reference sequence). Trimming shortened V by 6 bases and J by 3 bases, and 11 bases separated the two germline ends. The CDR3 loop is CACRGSYYGYTF. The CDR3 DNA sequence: TGTGCCTGTCGCGGTTCCTACTATGGCTACACCTTC.

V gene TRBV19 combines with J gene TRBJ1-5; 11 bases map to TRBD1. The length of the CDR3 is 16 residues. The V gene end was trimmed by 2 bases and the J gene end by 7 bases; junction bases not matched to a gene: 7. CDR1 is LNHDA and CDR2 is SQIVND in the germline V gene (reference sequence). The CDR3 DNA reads TGTGCCAGTAGTATAAGGGCCGGGACAGGGGGACAGCCCCAGCATTTT. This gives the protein CASSIRAGTGGQPQHF.